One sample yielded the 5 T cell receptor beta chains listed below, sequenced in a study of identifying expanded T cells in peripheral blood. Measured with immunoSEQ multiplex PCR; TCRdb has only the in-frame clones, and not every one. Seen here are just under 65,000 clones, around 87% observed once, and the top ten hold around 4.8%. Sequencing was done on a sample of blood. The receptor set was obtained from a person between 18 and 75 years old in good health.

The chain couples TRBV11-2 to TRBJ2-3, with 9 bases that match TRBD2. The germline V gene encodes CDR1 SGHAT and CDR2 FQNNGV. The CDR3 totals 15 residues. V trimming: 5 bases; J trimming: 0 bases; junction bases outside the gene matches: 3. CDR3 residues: CASSQAGGSTDTQYF. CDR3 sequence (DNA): TGTGCCAGCAGCCAAGCGGGGGGCAGCACAGATACGCAGTATTTT.

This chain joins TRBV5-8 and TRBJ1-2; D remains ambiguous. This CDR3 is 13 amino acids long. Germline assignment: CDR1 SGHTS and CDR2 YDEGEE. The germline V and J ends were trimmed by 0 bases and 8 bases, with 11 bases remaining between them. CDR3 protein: CASSLVGTGGYTF. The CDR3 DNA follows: TGTGCCAGCAGCTTGGTTGGCACTGGGGGCTACACCTTC. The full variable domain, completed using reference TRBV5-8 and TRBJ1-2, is EAGVTQSPTHLIKTRGQQATLRCSPISGHTSVYWYQQALGLGLQFLLWYDEGEERNRGNFPPRFSGRQFPNYSSELNVNALELEDSALYLCASSLVGTGGYTFGSGTRLTVV.

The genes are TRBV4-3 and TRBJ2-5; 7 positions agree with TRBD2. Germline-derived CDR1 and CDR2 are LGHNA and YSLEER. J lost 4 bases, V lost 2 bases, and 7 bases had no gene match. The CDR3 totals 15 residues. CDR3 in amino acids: CASSQRWEGSETQYF. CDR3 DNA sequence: TGCGCCAGCAGCCAAAGGTGGGAGGGATCAGAGACCCAGTACTTC.

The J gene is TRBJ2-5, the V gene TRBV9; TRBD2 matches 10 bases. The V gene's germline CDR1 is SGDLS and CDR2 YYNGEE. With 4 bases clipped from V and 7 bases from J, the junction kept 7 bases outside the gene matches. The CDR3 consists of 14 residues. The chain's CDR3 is CASSPWTSGGTQYF. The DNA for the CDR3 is TGTGCCAGCAGCCCCTGGACTAGCGGAGGGACCCAGTACTTC.

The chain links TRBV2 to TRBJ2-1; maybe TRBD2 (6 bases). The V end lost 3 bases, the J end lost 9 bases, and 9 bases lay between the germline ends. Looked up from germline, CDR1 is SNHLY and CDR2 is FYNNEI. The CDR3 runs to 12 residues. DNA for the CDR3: TGTGCCAGCAGTGACCTGGGGGGTGAGCAGTTCTTC. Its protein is CASSDLGGEQFF.